The clone carrying this T cell receptor (beta chain) was counted between two and nine times. Its target is not known. The CDR3 spans 14 residues. V shed 0 bases and J shed 4 bases, with 7 bases lying between them. Germline V CDR1 and CDR2: MNHEY, SVGEGT. A single record per CDR3 protein comes from TCRdb applying MiXCR to the 5' RACE reads. The data hold around 1.7 million distinct CDR3 sequences, with about 32% observed a single time. This entry is derived from a study of identical twins. Regarding the study as a whole: Conclusions leaned on cross-sectional statistical analysis and did not track the same donors over time. Memory repertoires showed no such pattern, whereas abundant cord blood beta clonotypes carried fewer insertions. Invariant MAIT and iNKT cells could partly confound zero-insertion analyses.

The source of this sequence is a newborn girl in good health. This chain joins TRBV6-2 or TRBV6-3 and TRBJ2-1; no clear D gene. Sequencing was carried out using cord blood. This chain's CDR3 is CASSYSPQYNEQFF. The CDR3 DNA reads as TGTGCCAGCAGTTACTCCCCACAATACAATGAGCAGTTCTTC.